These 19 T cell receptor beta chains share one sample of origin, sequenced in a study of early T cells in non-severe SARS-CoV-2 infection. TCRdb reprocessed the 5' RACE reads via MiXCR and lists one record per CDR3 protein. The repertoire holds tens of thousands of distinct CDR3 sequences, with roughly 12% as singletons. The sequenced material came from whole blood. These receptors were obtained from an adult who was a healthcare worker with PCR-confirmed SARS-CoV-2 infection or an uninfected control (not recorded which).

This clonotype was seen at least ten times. Here the CDR3 DNA reads TGCAGTGCTAGAGATCGACTAGCGAGGAGCTCCTACAATGAGCAGTTCTTC. Translated, it gives CSARDRLARSSYNEQFF. The rearrangement links TRBV20-1 to TRBJ2-1, with TRBD2 matching 8 bases. CDR1 and CDR2 (germline): DFQATT, SNEGSKA (reference sequence). This CDR3 comprises 17 residues. J was trimmed by 0 bases and V by 0 bases; bases with no gene match: 7.

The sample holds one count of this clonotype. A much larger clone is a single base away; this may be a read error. CDR3 amino acids: CASSHKNTEAFF. CDR3 sequence (DNA): TGTGCCAGCAGCCATAAGAACACTGAAGCTTTCTTT. The gene calls are TRBV7-9 and TRBJ1-1; D is uncertain. The CDR3 runs 12 residues. With 5 bases removed from V and 1 base from J, the gap between germline ends came to 5 bases. Germline assignment: CDR1 SEHNR and CDR2 FQNEAQ (reference sequence).

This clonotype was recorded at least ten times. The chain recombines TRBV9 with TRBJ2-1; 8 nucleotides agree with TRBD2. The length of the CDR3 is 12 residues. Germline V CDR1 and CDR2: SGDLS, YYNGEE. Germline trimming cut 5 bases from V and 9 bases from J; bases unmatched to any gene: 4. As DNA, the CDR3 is TGTGCCAGCAGTAAAGCGGGGGTTGAGCAGTTCTTC. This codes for CASSKAGVEQFF. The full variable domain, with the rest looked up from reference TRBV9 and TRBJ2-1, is DSGVTQTPKHLITATGQRVTLRCSPRSGDLSVYWYQQSLDQGLQFLIQYYNGEERAKGNILERFSAQQFPDLHSELNLSSLELGDSALYFCASSKAGVEQFFGPGTRLTVL.

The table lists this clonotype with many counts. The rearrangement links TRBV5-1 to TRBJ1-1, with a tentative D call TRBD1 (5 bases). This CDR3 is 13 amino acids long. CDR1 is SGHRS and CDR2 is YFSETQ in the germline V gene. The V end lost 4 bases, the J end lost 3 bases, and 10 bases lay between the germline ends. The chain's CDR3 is CASSARVDTEAFF. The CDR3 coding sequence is TGCGCCAGCAGCGCCAGGGTCGACACTGAAGCTTTCTTT.

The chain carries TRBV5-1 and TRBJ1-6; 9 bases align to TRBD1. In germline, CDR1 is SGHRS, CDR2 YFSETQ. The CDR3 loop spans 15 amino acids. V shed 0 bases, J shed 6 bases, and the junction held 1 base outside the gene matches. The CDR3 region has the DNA TGCGCCAGCAGCTTGGAGGGACAGGGTAATTCACCCCTCCACTTT. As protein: CASSLEGQGNSPLHF.

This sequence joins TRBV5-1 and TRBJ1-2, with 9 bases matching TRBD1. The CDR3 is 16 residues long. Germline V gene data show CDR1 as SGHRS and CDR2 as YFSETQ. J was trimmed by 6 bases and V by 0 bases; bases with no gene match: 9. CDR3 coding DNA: TGCGCCAGCAGCTTGGCCCGTAGGACAGGGGAGGATGGCTACACCTTC. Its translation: CASSLARRTGEDGYTF.

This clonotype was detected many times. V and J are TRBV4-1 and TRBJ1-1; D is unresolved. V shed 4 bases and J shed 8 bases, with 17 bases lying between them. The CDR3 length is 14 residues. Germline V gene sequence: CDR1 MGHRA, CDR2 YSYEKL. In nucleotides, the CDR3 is TGCGCCAGCAGCCTGACTTCAGGATTCAGGGAAGCTTTCTTT. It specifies CASSLTSGFREAFF.

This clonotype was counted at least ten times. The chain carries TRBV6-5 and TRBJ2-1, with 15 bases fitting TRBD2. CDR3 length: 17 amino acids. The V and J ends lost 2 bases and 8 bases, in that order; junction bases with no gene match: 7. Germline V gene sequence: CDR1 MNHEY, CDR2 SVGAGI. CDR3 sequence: CASSYRGTSGRYHEQFF. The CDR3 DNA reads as TGTGCCAGCAGTTACCGCGGGACTAGCGGGAGGTACCATGAGCAGTTCTTC.

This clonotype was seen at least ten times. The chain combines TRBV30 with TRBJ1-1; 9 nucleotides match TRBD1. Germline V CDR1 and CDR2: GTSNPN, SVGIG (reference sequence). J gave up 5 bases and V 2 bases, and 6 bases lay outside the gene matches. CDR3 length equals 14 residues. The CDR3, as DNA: TGTGCCTGGAGTCTTTGGACAGGGGTAACTGAAGCTTTCTTT. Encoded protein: CAWSLWTGVTEAFF.

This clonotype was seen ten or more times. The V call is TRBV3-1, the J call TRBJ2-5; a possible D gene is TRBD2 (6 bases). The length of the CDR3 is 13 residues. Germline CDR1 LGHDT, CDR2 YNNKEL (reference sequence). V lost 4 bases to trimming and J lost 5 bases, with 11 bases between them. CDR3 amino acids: CASSLGLRETQYF. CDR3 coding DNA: TGTGCCAGCAGCCTGGGACTCCGGGAGACCCAGTACTTC.

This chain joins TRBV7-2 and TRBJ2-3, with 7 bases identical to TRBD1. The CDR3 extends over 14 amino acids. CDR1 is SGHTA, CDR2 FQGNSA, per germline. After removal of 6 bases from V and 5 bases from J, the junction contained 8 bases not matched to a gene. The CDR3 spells CASRRPAGGDTQYF. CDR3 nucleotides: TGTGCCAGCAGGAGACCCGCAGGGGGAGATACGCAGTATTTT.

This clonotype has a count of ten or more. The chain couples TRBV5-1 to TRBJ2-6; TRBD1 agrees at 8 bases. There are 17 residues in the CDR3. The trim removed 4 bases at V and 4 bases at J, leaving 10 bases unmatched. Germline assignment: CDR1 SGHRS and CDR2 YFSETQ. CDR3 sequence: CASSQKGQGLGANVLTF. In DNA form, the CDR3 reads TGCGCCAGCAGCCAAAAAGGACAGGGCCTGGGGGCCAACGTCCTGACTTTC.

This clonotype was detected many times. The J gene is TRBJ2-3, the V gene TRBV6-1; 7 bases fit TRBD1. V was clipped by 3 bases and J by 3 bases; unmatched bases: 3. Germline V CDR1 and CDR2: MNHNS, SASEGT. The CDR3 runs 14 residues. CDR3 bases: TGTGCCAGCAGTGACAACAGGGGAACAGATACGCAGTATTTT. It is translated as CASSDNRGTDTQYF.

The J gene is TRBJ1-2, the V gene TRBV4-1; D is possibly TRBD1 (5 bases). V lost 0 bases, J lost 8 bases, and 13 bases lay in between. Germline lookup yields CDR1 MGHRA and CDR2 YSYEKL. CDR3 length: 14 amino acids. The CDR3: CASSQDGRATGYTF. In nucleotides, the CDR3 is TGCGCCAGCAGCCAAGATGGCAGGGCTACCGGCTACACCTTC.

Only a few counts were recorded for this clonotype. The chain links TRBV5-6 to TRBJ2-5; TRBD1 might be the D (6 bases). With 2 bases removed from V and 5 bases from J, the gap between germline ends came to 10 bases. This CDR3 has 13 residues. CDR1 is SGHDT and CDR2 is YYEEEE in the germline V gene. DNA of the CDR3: TGTGCCAGCAGCTTAACAGGGATCGAGACCCAGTACTTC. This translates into CASSLTGIETQYF.

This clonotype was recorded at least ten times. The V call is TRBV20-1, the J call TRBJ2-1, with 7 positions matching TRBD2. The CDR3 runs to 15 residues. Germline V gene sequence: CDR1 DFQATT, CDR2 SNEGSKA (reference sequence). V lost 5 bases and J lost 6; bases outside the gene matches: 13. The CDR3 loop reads CSASAPGLPFNEQFF. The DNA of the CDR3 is TGCAGTGCTTCAGCGCCGGGACTACCCTTCAATGAGCAGTTCTTC.

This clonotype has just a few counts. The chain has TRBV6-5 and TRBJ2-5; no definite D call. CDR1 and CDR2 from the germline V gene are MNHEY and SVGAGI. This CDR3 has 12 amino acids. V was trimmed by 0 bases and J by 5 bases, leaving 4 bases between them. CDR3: CASSYSRETQYF. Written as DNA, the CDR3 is TGTGCCAGCAGTTACTCGCGCGAGACCCAGTACTTC.

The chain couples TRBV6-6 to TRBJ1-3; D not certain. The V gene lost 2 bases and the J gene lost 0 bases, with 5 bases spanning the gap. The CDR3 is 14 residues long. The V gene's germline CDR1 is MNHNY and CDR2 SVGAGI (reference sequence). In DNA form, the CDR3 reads TGTGCCAGCAGTTACAGTAACTCTGGAAACACCATATATTTT. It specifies CASSYSNSGNTIYF.

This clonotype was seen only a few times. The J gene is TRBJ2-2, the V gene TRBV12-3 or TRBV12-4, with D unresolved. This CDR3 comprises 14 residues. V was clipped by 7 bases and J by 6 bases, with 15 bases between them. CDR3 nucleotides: TGTGCCAGCACCCCGTTCCTAAGGGCCGGGGAGCTGTTTTTT. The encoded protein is CASTPFLRAGELFF.